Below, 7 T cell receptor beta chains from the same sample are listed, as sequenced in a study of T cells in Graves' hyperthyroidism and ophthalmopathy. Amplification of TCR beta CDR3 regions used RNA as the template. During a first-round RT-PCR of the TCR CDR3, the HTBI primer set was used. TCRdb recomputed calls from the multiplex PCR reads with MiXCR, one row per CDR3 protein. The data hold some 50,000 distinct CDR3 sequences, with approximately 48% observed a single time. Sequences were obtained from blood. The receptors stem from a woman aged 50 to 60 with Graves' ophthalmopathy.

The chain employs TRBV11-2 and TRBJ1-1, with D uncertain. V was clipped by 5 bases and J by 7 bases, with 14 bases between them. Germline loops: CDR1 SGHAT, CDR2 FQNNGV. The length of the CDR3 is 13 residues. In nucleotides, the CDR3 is TGTGCCAGCAGCCCCACTAGCGGGATTGAAGCTTTCTTT. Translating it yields CASSPTSGIEAFF.

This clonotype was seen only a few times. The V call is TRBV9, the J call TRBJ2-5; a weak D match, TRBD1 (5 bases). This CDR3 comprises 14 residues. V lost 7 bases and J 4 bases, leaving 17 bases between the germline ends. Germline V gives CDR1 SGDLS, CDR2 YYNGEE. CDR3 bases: TGTGCCAGCTCACCCCAGGGTCAGGGAGAGACCCAGTACTTC. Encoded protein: CASSPQGQGETQYF.

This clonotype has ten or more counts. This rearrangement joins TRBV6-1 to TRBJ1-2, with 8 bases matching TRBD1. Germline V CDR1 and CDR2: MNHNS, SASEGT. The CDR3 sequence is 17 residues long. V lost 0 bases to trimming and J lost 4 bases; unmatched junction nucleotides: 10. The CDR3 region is CASSEALLETGAYGYTF. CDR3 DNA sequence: TGTGCCAGCAGTGAAGCTTTGTTGGAGACAGGGGCCTATGGCTACACCTTC.

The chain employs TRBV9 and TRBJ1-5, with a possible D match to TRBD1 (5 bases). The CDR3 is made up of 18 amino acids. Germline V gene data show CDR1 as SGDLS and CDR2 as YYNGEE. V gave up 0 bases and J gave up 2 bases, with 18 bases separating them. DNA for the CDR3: TGTGCCAGCAGCGTAGGGAGAGGGGAATCCTGGGGCAATCAGCCCCAGCATTTT. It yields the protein CASSVGRGESWGNQPQHF.

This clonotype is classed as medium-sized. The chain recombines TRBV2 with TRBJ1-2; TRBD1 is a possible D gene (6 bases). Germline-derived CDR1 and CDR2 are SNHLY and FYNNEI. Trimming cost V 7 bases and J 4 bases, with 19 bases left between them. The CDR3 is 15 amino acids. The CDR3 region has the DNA TGTGCCAGCAAGTCCCCCGGTGGGGGGGCCTATGGCTACACCTTC. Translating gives CASKSPGGGAYGYTF.

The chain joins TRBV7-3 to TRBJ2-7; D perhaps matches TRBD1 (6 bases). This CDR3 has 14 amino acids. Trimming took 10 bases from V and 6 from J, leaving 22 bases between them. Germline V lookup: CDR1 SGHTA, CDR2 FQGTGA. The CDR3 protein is CAICSGNRVLEQYF. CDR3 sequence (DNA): TGTGCCATCTGCAGTGGAAACAGGGTTCTCGAGCAGTACTTC.

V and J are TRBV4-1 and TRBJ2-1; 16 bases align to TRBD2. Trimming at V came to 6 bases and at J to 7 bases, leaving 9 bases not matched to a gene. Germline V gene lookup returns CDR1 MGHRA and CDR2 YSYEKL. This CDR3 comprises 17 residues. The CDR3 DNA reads TGCGCCAGCAGTTATCCGGGACTAGCGGGGGGGATTAATGAGCAGTTCTTC. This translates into CASSYPGLAGGINEQFF.